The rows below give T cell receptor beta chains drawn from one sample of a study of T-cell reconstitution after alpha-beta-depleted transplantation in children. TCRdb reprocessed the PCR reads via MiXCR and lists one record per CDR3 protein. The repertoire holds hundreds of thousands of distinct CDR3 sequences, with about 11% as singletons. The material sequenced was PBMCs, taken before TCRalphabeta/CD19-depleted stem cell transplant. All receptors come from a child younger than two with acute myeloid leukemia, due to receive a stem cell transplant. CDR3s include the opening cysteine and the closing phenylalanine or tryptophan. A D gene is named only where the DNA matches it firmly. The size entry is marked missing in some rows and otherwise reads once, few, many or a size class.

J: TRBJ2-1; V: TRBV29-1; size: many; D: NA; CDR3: CSVEDGADEQFF; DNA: TGCAGCGTTGAAGATGGGGCCGATGAGCAGTTCTTC
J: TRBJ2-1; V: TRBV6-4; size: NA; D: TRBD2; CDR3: CASSEGGLTIDNEQFF; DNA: TGTGCCAGCAGTGAGGGAGGGCTGACAATAGACAATGAGCAGTTCTTC
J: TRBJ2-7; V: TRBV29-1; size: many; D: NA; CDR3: CSGRDTPYEQYF; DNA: TGCAGCGGGAGGGACACTCCCTACGAGCAGTACTTC
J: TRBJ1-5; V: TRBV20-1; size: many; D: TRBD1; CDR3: CSAWTGFSNQPQHF; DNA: TGCAGTGCTTGGACAGGCTTTAGCAATCAGCCCCAGCATTTT
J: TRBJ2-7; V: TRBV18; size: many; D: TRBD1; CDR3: CASSPKDRGSYEQYF; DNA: TGTGCCAGCTCACCGAAGGACAGGGGCTCCTACGAGCAGTACTTC
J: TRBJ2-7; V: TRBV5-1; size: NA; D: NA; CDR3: CASSFGWGPYEQYF; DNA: TGCGCCAGCAGCTTCGGCTGGGGACCCTACGAGCAGTACTTC
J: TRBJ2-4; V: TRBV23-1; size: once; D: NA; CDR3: CASGHRVPHIQYF; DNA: TGCGCCAGCGGACACAGGGTTCCCCACATTCAGTACTTC
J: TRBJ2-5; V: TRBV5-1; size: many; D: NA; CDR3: CASRGEETQYF; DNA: TGCGCCAGCAGGGGCGAGGAGACCCAGTACTTC
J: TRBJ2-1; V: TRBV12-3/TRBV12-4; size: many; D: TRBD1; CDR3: CASSWDRVYNEQFF; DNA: TGTGCCAGCAGTTGGGACAGGGTCTACAATGAGCAGTTCTTC
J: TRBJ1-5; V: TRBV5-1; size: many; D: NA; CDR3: CASSLDGPDQPQHF; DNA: TGCGCCAGCAGCTTGGACGGGCCGGATCAGCCCCAGCATTTT
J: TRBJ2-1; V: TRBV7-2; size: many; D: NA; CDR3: CASSFRSGPEQFF; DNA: TGTGCCAGCAGCTTTCGGAGCGGGCCCGAGCAGTTCTTC
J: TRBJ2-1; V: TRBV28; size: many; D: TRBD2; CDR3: CASSSPAGGDNEQFF; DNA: TGTGCCAGCAGTTCCCCAGCGGGGGGCGACAATGAGCAGTTCTTC
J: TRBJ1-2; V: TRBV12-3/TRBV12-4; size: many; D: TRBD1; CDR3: CASSFNRGNYGYTF; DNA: TGTGCCAGCAGTTTTAACAGGGGAAACTATGGCTACACCTTC
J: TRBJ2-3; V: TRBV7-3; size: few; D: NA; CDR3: CASSLAGTATDTQYF; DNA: TGTGCCAGCAGCTTGGCGGGGACGGCCACAGATACGCAGTATTTT
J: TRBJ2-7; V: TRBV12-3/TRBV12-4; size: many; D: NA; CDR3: CASRAGIYEQYF; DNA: TGTGCCAGCAGGGCCGGGATCTACGAGCAGTACTTC
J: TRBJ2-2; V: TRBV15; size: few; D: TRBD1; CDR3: CATSRDVQGATGELFF; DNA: TGTGCCACCAGCAGAGATGTACAGGGGGCCACCGGGGAGCTGTTTTTT
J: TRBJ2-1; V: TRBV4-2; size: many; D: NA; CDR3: CASSLQARGKYNEQFF; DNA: TGTGCCAGCAGCCTCCAGGCTAGAGGAAAATACAATGAGCAGTTCTTC
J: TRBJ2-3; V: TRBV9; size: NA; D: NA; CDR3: CAGSVSISSTDTQYF; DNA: TGTGCCGGCAGCGTTTCTATCTCTAGCACAGATACGCAGTATTTT
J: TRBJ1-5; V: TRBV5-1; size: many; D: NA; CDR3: CASSWDGNQPQHF; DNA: TGCGCCAGCAGCTGGGACGGGAATCAGCCCCAGCATTTT
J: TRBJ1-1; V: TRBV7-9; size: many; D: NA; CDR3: CASSLGSGGYTEAFF; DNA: TGTGCCAGCAGCTTAGGCTCGGGCGGTTACACTGAAGCTTTCTTT
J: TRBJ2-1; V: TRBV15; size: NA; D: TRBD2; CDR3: CATSRGRQGSIAGGYNEQFF; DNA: TGTGCCACCAGCAGAGGGAGACAGGGATCTATAGCGGGGGGCTACAATGAGCAGTTCTTC
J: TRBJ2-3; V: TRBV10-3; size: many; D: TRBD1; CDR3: CAISLGQGGTDTQYF; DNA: TGTGCCATCAGCCTGGGACAGGGAGGCACAGATACGCAGTATTTT
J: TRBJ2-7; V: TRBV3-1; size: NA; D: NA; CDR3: CASRARYEQYF; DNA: TGTGCCAGCAGGGCGAGATACGAGCAGTACTTC
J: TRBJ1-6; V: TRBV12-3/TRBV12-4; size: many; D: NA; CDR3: CASSLRTRRSPLHF; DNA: TGTGCCAGCAGTCTGAGGACCCGGAGGTCACCCCTCCACTTT
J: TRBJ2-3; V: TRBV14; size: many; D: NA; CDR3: CASSPTQLATDTQYF; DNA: TGTGCCAGCAGCCCCACACAGTTAGCCACAGATACGCAGTATTTT
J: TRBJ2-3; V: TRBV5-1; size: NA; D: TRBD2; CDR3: CASSFGLAGLSTDTQYF; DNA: TGCGCCAGCAGCTTTGGACTAGCGGGACTCAGCACAGATACGCAGTATTTT
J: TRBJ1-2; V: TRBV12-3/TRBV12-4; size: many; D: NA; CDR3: CASSPGSRTYGYTF; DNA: TGTGCCAGCAGTCCCGGGAGCAGAACTTATGGCTACACCTTC
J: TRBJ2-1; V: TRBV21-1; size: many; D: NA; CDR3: CASSNGTGHYSDTYNEQFF; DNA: TGTGCCAGCAGCAATGGGACAGGGCACTATTCGGATACCTACAATGAGCAGTTCTTC
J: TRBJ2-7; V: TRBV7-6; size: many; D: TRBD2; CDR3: CASSPKGRENVPPGLYEQYF; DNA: TGTGCCAGCAGCCCCAAAGGGCGGGAGAATGTGCCCCCTGGTCTCTACGAGCAGTACTTC
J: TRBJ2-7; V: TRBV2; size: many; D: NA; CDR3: CASNRGGPYEQYF; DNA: TGTGCCAGCAATCGTGGGGGGCCCTACGAGCAGTACTTC
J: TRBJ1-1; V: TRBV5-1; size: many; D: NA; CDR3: CASSLVPGSDTEAFF; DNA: TGCGCCAGCAGCTTGGTTCCGGGTTCCGACACTGAAGCTTTCTTT
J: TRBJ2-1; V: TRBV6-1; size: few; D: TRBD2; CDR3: CASRQTSGRSDEQFF; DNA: TGTGCCAGCAGACAGACTAGCGGGAGAAGCGATGAGCAGTTCTTC
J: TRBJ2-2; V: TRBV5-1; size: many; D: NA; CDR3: CASSLEGLTGELFF; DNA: TGCGCCAGCAGCTTGGAGGGCCTGACCGGGGAGCTGTTTTTT
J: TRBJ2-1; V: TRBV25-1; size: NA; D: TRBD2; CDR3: CATPGLAGGSLDNEQFF; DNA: TGTGCCACCCCGGGACTAGCGGGAGGTTCCTTAGACAATGAGCAGTTCTTC
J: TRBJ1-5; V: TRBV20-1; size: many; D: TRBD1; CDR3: CSATPGTGAMSNQPQHF; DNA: TGCAGTGCTACCCCCGGGACAGGGGCTATGAGCAATCAGCCCCAGCATTTT
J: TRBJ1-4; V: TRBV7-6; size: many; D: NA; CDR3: CASSLGPRYAANEKLFF; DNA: TGTGCCAGCAGCTTAGGTCCCCGATACGCAGCTAATGAAAAACTGTTTTTT
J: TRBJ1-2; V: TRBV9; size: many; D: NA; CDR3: CASSLDLNYGYTF; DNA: TGTGCCAGCAGCCTGGACCTTAACTATGGCTACACCTTC
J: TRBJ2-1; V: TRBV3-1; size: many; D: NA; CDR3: CASSQDPAGRGECFF; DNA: TGTGCCAGCAGCCAAGATCCCGCTGGCCGGGGCGAGTGCTTCTTC
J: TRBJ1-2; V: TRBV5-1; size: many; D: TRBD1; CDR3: CASSRQGDDYGYTF; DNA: TGCGCCAGCAGCCGACAGGGGGACGACTATGGCTACACCTTC
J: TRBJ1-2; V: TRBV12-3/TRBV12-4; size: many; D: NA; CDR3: CASSGGRGGVNYNYGYTF; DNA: TGTGCCAGCAGCGGCGGGAGGGGGGGTGTAAATTATAACTATGGCTACACCTTC
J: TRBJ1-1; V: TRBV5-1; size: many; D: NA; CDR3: CASSLAGRTEAFF; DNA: TGCGCCAGCAGCTTGGCGGGAAGAACTGAAGCTTTCTTT
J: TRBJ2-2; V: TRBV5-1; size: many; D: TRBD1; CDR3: CASRNDPLRDRGTGELFF; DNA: TGCGCCAGCAGGAACGATCCTCTAAGGGACAGAGGCACCGGGGAGCTGTTTTTT
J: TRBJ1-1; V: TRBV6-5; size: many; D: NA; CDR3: CASSYRRGTEAFF; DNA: TGTGCCAGCAGTTACAGACGGGGGACTGAAGCTTTCTTT
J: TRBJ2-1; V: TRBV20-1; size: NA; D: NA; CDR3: CSAPLRSYYNEQFF; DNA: TGCAGTGCCCCGTTAAGATCCTACTACAATGAGCAGTTCTTC
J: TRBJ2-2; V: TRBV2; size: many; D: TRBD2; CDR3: CASSGLAGTGELFF; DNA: TGTGCCAGCAGTGGGCTAGCGGGCACCGGGGAGCTGTTTTTT
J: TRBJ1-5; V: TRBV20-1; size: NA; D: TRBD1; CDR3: CRASLRDRDGSNQPQHF; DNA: TGCAGAGCTAGCCTCCGGGACAGGGACGGTAGCAATCAGCCCCAGCATTTT
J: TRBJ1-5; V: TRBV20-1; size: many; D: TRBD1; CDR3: CSASETGSYQPQHF; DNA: TGCAGTGCTAGTGAGACAGGGTCTTATCAGCCCCAGCATTTT
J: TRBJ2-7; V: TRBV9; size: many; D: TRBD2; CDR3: CASSVEPSGHYEQYF; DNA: TGTGCCAGCAGCGTAGAACCTAGCGGGCATTACGAGCAGTACTTC
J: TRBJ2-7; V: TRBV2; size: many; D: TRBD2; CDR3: CASTPERGSYEQYF; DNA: TGTGCCAGCACCCCCGAGCGGGGGTCCTACGAGCAGTACTTC
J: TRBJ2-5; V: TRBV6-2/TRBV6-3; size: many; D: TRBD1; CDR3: CASGQLGTGETQYF; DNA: TGTGCCAGCGGTCAGTTAGGGACAGGGGAGACCCAGTACTTC
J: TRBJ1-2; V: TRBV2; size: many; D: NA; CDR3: CASSPQGWDGYTF; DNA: TGTGCCAGCAGCCCCCAGGGGTGGGATGGCTACACCTTC
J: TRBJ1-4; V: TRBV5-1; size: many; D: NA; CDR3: CASSLGRQPLTNEKLFF; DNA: TGCGCCAGCAGCTTGGGGCGACAGCCCCTAACTAATGAAAAACTGTTTTTT
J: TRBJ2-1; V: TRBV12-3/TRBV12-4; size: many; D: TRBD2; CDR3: CASSLRDYQDNEQFF; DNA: TGTGCCAGCAGTCTACGGGACTACCAAGACAATGAGCAGTTCTTC
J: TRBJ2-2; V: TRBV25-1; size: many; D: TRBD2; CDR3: CASRSSGRAGELFF; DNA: TGTGCCAGCAGGTCTAGCGGGAGAGCCGGGGAGCTGTTTTTT
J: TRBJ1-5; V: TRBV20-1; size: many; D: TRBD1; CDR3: CSAGPGTAYSNQPQHF; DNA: TGCAGTGCTGGACCCGGGACAGCCTATAGCAATCAGCCCCAGCATTTT
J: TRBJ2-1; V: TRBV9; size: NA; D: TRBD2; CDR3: CASAPPGRGGEQFF; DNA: TGTGCCAGCGCCCCTCCCGGGAGGGGGGGTGAGCAGTTCTTC
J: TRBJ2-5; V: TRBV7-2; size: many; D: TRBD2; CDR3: CASSSPPGTSGKETQYF; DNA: TGTGCCAGCAGCTCCCCCCCCGGGACTAGCGGAAAAGAGACCCAGTACTTC